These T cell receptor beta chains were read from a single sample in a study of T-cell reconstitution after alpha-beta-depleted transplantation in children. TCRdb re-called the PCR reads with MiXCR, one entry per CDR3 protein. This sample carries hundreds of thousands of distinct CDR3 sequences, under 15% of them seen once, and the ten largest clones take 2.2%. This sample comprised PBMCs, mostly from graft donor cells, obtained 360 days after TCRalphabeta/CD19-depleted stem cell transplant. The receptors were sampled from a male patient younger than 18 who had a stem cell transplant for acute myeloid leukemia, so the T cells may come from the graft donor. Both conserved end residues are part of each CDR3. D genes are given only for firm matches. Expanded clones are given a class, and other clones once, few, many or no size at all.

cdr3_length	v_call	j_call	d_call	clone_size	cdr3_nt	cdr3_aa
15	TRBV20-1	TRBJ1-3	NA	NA	TGCAGTGCTAGGGGGGATTCATCCTCTGGAAACACCATATATTTT	CSARGDSSSGNTIYF
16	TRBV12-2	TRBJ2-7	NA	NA	TGTGCAAGTCGCTTAGCGGTCCCCATGCTTGGGTACGAGCAGTACTTC	CASRLAVPMLGYEQYF
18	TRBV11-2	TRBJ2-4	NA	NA	TGTGCCAGCAGCGAAATAGAGGTGCGGAGAGGGGCCAAAAACATTCAGTACTTC	CASSEIEVRRGAKNIQYF
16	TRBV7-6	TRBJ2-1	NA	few	TGTGCCAGCAGCTTAGAGCTGGGTGTAGGTTTAGGGGAGCAGTTCTTC	CASSLELGVGLGEQFF
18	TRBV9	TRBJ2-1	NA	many	TGTGCCAGCAGCGTAGTGGGCCAGGCCTCCCCTGGGTACAATGAGCAGTTCTTC	CASSVVGQASPGYNEQFF
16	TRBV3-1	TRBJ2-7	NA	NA	TGTGCCAGCAGCGGAGGCCGGGAGCGGAGGTGGTACGAGCAGTACTTC	CASSGGRERRWYEQYF
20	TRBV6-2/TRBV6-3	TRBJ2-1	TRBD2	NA	TGTGCCAGCATTCCATGGACTAGCGGGAGCCTTCCATTCTCCTACAATGAGCAGTTCTTC	CASIPWTSGSLPFSYNEQFF
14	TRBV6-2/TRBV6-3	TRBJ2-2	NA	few	TGTGCCAGCAGACCACGGGCTAAAACCGGGGAGCTGTTTTTT	CASRPRAKTGELFF
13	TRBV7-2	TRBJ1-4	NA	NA	TGTGCCAGCAGCTTAGATGTAGGGGGAGGACTGTTTTTT	CASSLDVGGGLFF
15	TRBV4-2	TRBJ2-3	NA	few	TGTGCCAGCAGGATCGAGACCCTTGGCACAGATACGCAGTATTTT	CASRIETLGTDTQYF
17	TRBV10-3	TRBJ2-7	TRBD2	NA	TGTGCCATCAGTGATGGTCCTCTAGCGGTTTCCTCCTACGAGCAGTACTTC	CAISDGPLAVSSYEQYF
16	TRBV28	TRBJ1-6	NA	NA	TGTGCCAGCAGTTTACCCTTCGGACCGTATAATTCACCCCTCCACTTT	CASSLPFGPYNSPLHF
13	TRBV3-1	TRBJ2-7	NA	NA	TGTGCCAGCAGCCAAGTTGTACATGGCGAGCAGTACTTC	CASSQVVHGEQYF
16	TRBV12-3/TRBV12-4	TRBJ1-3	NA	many	TGTGCCAGCAGGGTCCGGGACGCAGTGCAGGGAAACACCATATATTTT	CASRVRDAVQGNTIYF
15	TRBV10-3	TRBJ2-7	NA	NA	TGTGCCATCAGTGAGTCCAGGAGCCACATCTACGAGCAGTACTTC	CAISESRSHIYEQYF
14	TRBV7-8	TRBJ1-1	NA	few	TGTGCCAGCAGCCTTCTGAGGGAATCCACTGAAGCTTTCTTT	CASSLLRESTEAFF
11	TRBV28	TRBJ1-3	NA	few	TGTGCCATCACTTCTGGAAACACCATATATTTT	CAITSGNTIYF
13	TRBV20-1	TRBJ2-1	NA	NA	TGCAGTGCCCCCCAGCGGCCCTACAATGAGCAGTTCTTC	CSAPQRPYNEQFF
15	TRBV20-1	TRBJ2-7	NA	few	TGCAGTGCTTTCCGAGGGACTCCCAAGGGTGGCGAGCAGTACTTC	CSAFRGTPKGGEQYF
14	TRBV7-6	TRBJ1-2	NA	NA	TGTGCCAGCAGCTTAGAGGGCAGGGCGGGAGGCTACACCTTC	CASSLEGRAGGYTF
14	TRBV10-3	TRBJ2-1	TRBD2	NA	TGTGCCATCAGAGTAGCGGGAGAGTACAATGAGCAGTTCTTC	CAIRVAGEYNEQFF
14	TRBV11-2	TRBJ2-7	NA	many	TGTGCCAGCAGCTTAGATCCGGGGCCCGGCGAGCAGTACTTC	CASSLDPGPGEQYF
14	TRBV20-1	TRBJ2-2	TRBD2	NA	TGCAGTGCGGCGGGGGGGCTGGCCACCGGGGAGCTGTTTTTT	CSAAGGLATGELFF
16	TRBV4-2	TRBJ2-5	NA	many	TGTGCCAGCAGCCAAGCGGGGGGCTTCCGACAAGAGACCCAGTACTTC	CASSQAGGFRQETQYF